What follows describes a single T cell receptor (beta chain). The antigen remains undetermined. Researchers ran the PCR with 60 Vbeta and 13 Jbeta primers. Sequencing used immunoSEQ multiplex PCR; TCRdb keeps in-frame clones, though not all of them. This sample has approximately 170,000 clones; 85% occur once, and the top ten carry 1%. These data originate in a study of cytomegalovirus exposure and HLA in healthy donors. Broader study findings: The authors later linked a missense DCLRE1C variant to TCR beta V- and J-gene trimming. Three chains tied to CMV proved CMV antigen-specific in vitro.

V lost 1 base to trimming and J lost 3 bases; unmatched junction nucleotides: 3. The CDR3 sequence is 15 residues long. Germline V gives CDR1 SGHDT, CDR2 YYEEEE. The origin of this receptor is a boy between 2 and 10 years old in good health and CMV-seronegative. The chain has TRBV5-6 and TRBJ2-3; 9 bases are a match to TRBD2. Sample: PBMCs. The CDR3 DNA reads TGTGCCAGCAGCTTGACTAGCGGGTTAACAGATACGCAGTATTTT. The encoded protein is CASSLTSGLTDTQYF.